Here is one T cell receptor (beta chain) with its context. The antigen this receptor binds is unknown. The input lacks base qualities; no much larger clone sits a single base away. The TCR beta CDR3 regions were amplified from RNA transcripts. The first round of RT-PCR for the TCR CDR3 was performed with the HTBI primer set and the Qiagen OneStep RT-PCR kit. Libraries were constructed in a second round of multiplex PCR, after which size selection and purification were performed. Paired-end sequencing of the libraries was performed with 100 bp reads on an Illumina HiSeq2000. The authors' pipeline ran thus. SOAPnuke was used to process the raw data, removing reads that contained adapters or uncalled bases, had a mean Phred below 15, or lacked an exact match to the constant primer or identifier. High-quality paired reads were merged using COPE v1.2.5, and each unique nucleotide sequence was defined as a clonotype. MiTCR v1.1 was used to align the clonotypes against IMGT TRBV, TRBD and TRBJ reference segments. Analysis was restricted to V-J combinations with a frequency above 0.0001, which covered roughly 99% of repertoires. A TCS score was defined as the ratio of F50 (clonal expansion) to E x V (chaos), with BLOSUM62-based TCRdist applied between CDR3 peptides within each V-J. Welch's t-statistics and random forest reduced 500 to 650 V-J features to about 13, which were used in a naive Bayes classifier (R e1071). Through fastp at Q25 and MiXCR, TCRdb rebuilt clones from the public reads, retaining in-frame beta chains. Each record represents a unique CDR3 protein, reported with the most common genes and DNA among its rows. TCRdb assigned the V and J calls; the authors' analysis was not used. The sample data list 700,000 or so distinct CDR3 sequences, and more than 12% of these were observed just once. The ten largest account for about 12% of the sample.

The CDR3 goes from the cysteine to the phenylalanine over 11 residues. The retained sequence is limited to the CDR3, 33 bases, with the frame set at the first base. As encoded in the germline V gene, CDR1 is SQVTM while CDR2 is ANQGSEA. The junction shows trimming of 4 bases on V and 3 bases on J, plus 7 bases between the germline ends. Moderately to severely active disease, a Clinical Activity Score of at least 3, a NOSPECS grade of at least 4, and a duration under 3 months were present in ophthalmopathy patients. The study excluded patients with uncontrolled infections, other autoimmune diseases, pregnancy or lactation. Diagnoses relied on clinical symptoms, serum thyroxine and TRAb, thyroid ultrasound and orbital computed tomography. Ficoll-Paque density gradient centrifugation was used to isolate PBMCs from under 11 ml of fresh peripheral blood. Total RNA was extracted with Trizol reagent, and quality was checked on an Agilent 2100 Bioanalyzer.

The sample originates from a study of T cells in Graves' hyperthyroidism and ophthalmopathy (dated by TCRdb to about 2019). A note on the overall study: Peripheral blood samples were taken at the time of initial diagnosis, prior to any treatment. To identify distinguishing TCR V-J signatures, a discovery cohort of about a hundred patients was used, comprising 40 to 45 with Graves' ophthalmopathy and 57 with stable Graves' hyperthyroidism. Whether ophthalmopathy could be predicted prospectively was tested in an independent validation cohort made up of roughly 19 hyperthyroidism patients plus 17 patients who later progressed to ophthalmopathy. The roughly 91 discovery patients were randomly split 7:3 into training and test sets. In more than five Graves' hyperthyroidism patients, the study also compared T-cell repertoires from thyroid tissue with T-cell repertoires from blood. After sampling, hyperthyroidism patients received methimazole starting at 30 mg daily, and ophthalmopathy patients received high-dose intravenous methylprednisolone. The paper describes TCR Vbeta CDR3 sequencing of around 140 peripheral blood samples, made up of 43 ophthalmopathy patients, over 70 hyperthyroidism patients and 17 progressor patients. General study outcomes and caveats: No statistical method was used to set the sample size in advance, and investigators knew the group allocation. Most expanded thyroid clonotypes (frequency above 0.001) were also found in blood, which suggests that blood repertoires may mirror thyroid immune responses. A 13 V-J signature model separated ophthalmopathy from stable hyperthyroidism, with around 91% sensitivity and approximately 81% specificity in cross-validation and 80%/75% in testing. In validation, the model predicted progression to ophthalmopathy a median of roughly 6.5 months before onset, with about 64% sensitivity and 72.22% specificity.

The sample comprised blood. This receptor chain uses TRBV29-1 and TRBJ2-7; the D gene assignment is ambiguous. The receptor's source is a woman in her 50s with Graves' ophthalmopathy. The CDR3 protein sequence reads: CSVGLDYEQYF. The DNA is as follows: TGCAGCGTTGGGCTAGACTACGAGCAGTACTTC.